This TCR beta chain was sequenced in a study of T cell clonotyping in hematopoietic cell transplantation. Study observations and caveats: No sorting was done, leaving CD4 and CD8 contributions mixed. Higher Inverse Simpson Index values in graft donor and pretransplant recipient predicted broader posttransplant TCR diversity. Pathologically expanded recipient clonotypes increased progressively from day 30 to day 180 as diversity fell.

This CDR3 spans 15 amino acids. In germline, CDR1 is SNHLY, CDR2 FYNNEI. V shed 8 bases and J 3 bases; nucleotides not matched to a gene: 8. Recipients were bled about 28 days pretransplant and at posttransplant days 30, 100, 180. Assay: immunoSEQ multiplex PCR; the TCRdb copy retains only in-frame clones and omits some. Of approximately 9,300 clones listed, 45% to 55% are singletons. Regarding this clone: Its antigen is as yet unknown.

The sequence was collected from a female patient aged 50-65 years who had an allogeneic stem cell transplant from an unrelated donor, so the T cells may come from the graft donor. Some clones in this sample may be carry-over from other donors' samples. The chain links TRBV2 to TRBJ1-5; TRBD1 matches 9 bases. The starting material was peripheral blood mononuclear cells, obtained 100 days after allogeneic stem cell transplant. For the CDR3, the DNA is TGTGCCAGCGAAGAGGGACAGGGTTTCAATCAGCCCCAGCATTTT. The encoded protein is CASEEGQGFNQPQHF.